Below, one T cell receptor (beta chain) is given with its context. Its antigen remains unidentified. The data stem from a study of CD8+CD57+ T cells in acquired aplastic anemia. Study information: The average for DNA from sorted CD4+ and CD8+ cells was around 3.5 ug.

This CDR3 region has 16 residues. CDR1 is KGHDR, CDR2 SFDVKD, per germline. The V and J ends lost 4 bases and 4 bases, in that order; junction bases with no gene match: 11. Researchers used genomic DNA as the template to profile TCR beta VDJ and CDR3. One entry per CDR3 protein, called by TCRdb with MiXCR from the reads. This repertoire shows approximately 50,000 distinct CDR3 sequences, 55% to 75% found once; its top ten account for around 36%. General observations from the study: Overlapping CD8+ CDR3 repertoires of patients and controls contained under 30 shared sequences.

This sequence joins TRBV24-1 and TRBJ2-5, with 7 bases aligning to TRBD1. The TCR was taken from a human donor in good health, serving as a control. Sequenced material: sorted CD4+, CD8+, or CD8+CD57+ T cells (not recorded which) from PBMCs. In nucleotides, the CDR3 is TGTGCCACCAGTGACCCCACAGGGGACGGTAGAGAGACCCAGTACTTC. Amino acid sequence: CATSDPTGDGRETQYF.